A single sample is the source of the 9 T cell receptor beta chains below, sequenced in a study of Graves' ophthalmopathy and Graves' hyperthyroidism. RNA transcripts yielded amplified TCR beta CDR3 regions. An initial RT-PCR round employing HTBI primers preceded a second-round multiplex PCR. One entry per CDR3 protein, called by TCRdb with MiXCR from the multiplex PCR reads. The sample contains around 1,000,000 distinct CDR3 sequences, less than 45% of which appear only once. Sequencing input: peripheral blood or thyroid tissue (not recorded which). The receptors were sampled from an adult man with Graves' hyperthyroidism.

This clonotype has only one observation. A much larger clone sits a single nucleotide away, making a read error possible. The chain recombines TRBV2 with TRBJ2-1; the match to TRBD2 covers 13 bases. The CDR3 has 16 amino acids. The trim removed 0 bases at V and 10 bases at J, leaving 6 bases unmatched. CDR1 is SNHLY and CDR2 is FYNNEI in the germline V gene. The CDR3 region is CASSEARLAGGGEQFF. Here the CDR3 DNA reads TGTGCCAGCAGTGAAGCGAGACTAGCGGGAGGTGGGGAGCAGTTCTTC.

The chain employs TRBV7-2 and TRBJ1-4; TRBD1 matches at 10 bases. The J segment lost 6 bases and the V segment lost 5 bases, leaving 3 bases of the junction unmatched. The V gene's germline CDR1 is SGHTA and CDR2 FQGNSA. The CDR3 length is 14 residues. The CDR3 bases are TGTGCCAGCAGCGCGACAGGGGGCGATGAAAAACTGTTTTTT. Encoded protein: CASSATGGDEKLFF.

Many counts were recorded for this clonotype. The J gene is TRBJ2-2, the V gene TRBV2; TRBD1 aligns across 8 bases. The CDR3 is made up of 14 amino acids. With 6 bases clipped from V and 0 bases from J, the junction kept 0 bases outside the gene matches. The V gene's germline CDR1 is SNHLY and CDR2 FYNNEI. The CDR3 sequence: CASRGQANTGELFF. The CDR3 nucleotides are TGTGCCAGCAGGGGACAGGCGAACACCGGGGAGCTGTTTTTT.

This rearrangement joins TRBV29-1 to TRBJ2-6, with TRBD2 identical over 7 bases. This CDR3 has 15 amino acids. Unmatched junction bases numbered 6, after V lost 7 bases and J lost 0 bases. From germline, CDR1 is SQVTM and CDR2 ANQGSEA. CDR3 loop: CSASGTNSGANVLTF. The CDR3 region has the DNA TGCAGCGCTTCCGGGACTAACTCTGGGGCCAACGTCCTGACTTTC. The full variable domain, completed using reference TRBV29-1 and TRBJ2-6, is SAVISQKPSRDICQRGTSLTIQCQVDSQVTMMFWYRQQPGQSLTLIATANQGSEATYESGFVIDKFPISRPNLTFSTLTVSNMSPEDSSIYLCSASGTNSGANVLTFGAGSRLTVL.

The genes are TRBV24-1 and TRBJ1-6; no clear D. The CDR3 length is 15 residues. Germline V gives CDR1 KGHDR, CDR2 SFDVKD. Trimming removed 11 bases at V and 5 bases at J, with 18 bases between. The CDR3 coding sequence is TGTGCCAGCAGGCATTACAGAAACCATAATTCACCCCTCCACTTT. The encoded protein is CASRHYRNHNSPLHF.

This clonotype showed up just a few times. V is TRBV10-3 and J is TRBJ2-7; the D is unclear. The CDR3 is 12 amino acids. V was cut by 2 bases and J by 6 bases, with 8 bases left in between. Germline V gene data show CDR1 as ENHRY and CDR2 as SYGVKD. In DNA form, the CDR3 reads TGTGCCATCAGTGAGGACGTTCTCGAGCAGTACTTC. Translation gives CAISEDVLEQYF.

This clonotype was seen repeatedly, ten times or more. The rearrangement links TRBV13 to TRBJ1-2; D is unclear. V lost 5 bases and J 4 bases, leaving 14 bases between the germline ends. CDR3 size: 14 residues. Looked up from germline, CDR1 is PRHDT and CDR2 is FYEKMQ (reference sequence). CDR3 DNA: TGTGCCAGCAGCCGCTCCGGGTTGGTCTATGGCTACACCTTC. Amino acid sequence: CASSRSGLVYGYTF.

This clonotype was observed at least ten times. The CDR3 DNA reads as TGTGCCAGCGTTCGCAGCTCCCCGGAGGAGCAGTACTTC. Translation: CASVRSSPEEQYF. The chain is built from TRBV2 and TRBJ2-7; D not certain. This CDR3 has 13 residues. Germline V gene data show CDR1 as SNHLY and CDR2 as FYNNEI. V lost 8 bases to trimming and J lost 7 bases, with 18 bases between them.

There are many counts of this clonotype. The rearrangement joins TRBV13 to TRBJ2-6, with unresolved D. Germline V CDR1 and CDR2: PRHDT, FYEKMQ (reference sequence). V was trimmed by 4 bases and J by 0 bases, leaving 10 bases between them. The CDR3 runs 16 residues. The CDR3 bases are TGTGCCAGCAGCTCCATTCAAAGCTCTGGGGCCAACGTCCTGACTTTC. Amino acids: CASSSIQSSGANVLTF.